A single sample gave rise to the 31 T cell receptor beta chains below, sequenced in a study of Ad26.COV2.S vaccination and SARS-CoV-2 variants. Sequenced by immunoSEQ multiplex PCR; TCRdb stores in-frame clones only, minus some. Of roughly 350,000 clones listed, about nine tenths were seen once; the top ten hold about 3.4%. Noted treatment: 15 to 20 received Ad26.COV2.S at low or high dose, single or two shots; 5 received placebo; per-sample allocation not given. Sampling took place 63 days after the first vaccine or placebo injection. The source was peripheral blood, collected in a trial of Ad26.COV2.S vaccine versus placebo. The receptors were sampled from a person between 18 and 65 years old who received the Ad26.COV2.S COVID-19 vaccine or a placebo.

The rearrangement uses TRBV19 and TRBJ1-1, with D possibly TRBD1 on 6 matching bases. Germline lookup yields CDR1 LNHDA and CDR2 SQIVND (reference sequence). With 9 bases removed from V and 5 bases from J, the gap between germline ends came to 16 bases. The CDR3 totals 13 residues. CDR3 DNA sequence: TGTGCCAGCTTCACAGGGTCGGGGACTGAAGCTTTCTTT. Amino acid sequence: CASFTGSGTEAFF.

V usage is TRBV30 and J usage is TRBJ1-4; TRBD1 might be the D (6 bases). Germline V gene sequence: CDR1 GTSNPN, CDR2 SVGIG (reference sequence). The CDR3 contains 13 residues. Trimming took off 5 bases at V and 6 bases at J, with 13 bases between the two ends. The CDR3: CAWEDNRDEKLFF. CDR3 bases: TGTGCCTGGGAAGATAACAGGGATGAAAAACTGTTTTTT.

The V gene is TRBV7-9, the J gene TRBJ2-7; 9 positions match TRBD2. CDR1 and CDR2 (germline): SEHNR, FQNEAQ (reference sequence). Losses at the gene ends were 5 bases for V and 3 bases for J; bases not matched to a gene: 8. This CDR3 has 15 residues. Here the CDR3 DNA reads TGTGCCAGCAGCCCCGGGGGACTAGCATACTACGAGCAGTACTTC. This sequence encodes CASSPGGLAYYEQYF.

The rearrangement joins TRBV7-2 to TRBJ2-1; 16 bases align to TRBD2. CDR1 is SGHTA and CDR2 is FQGNSA in the germline V gene. V shed 3 bases, J shed 7 bases, and the junction held 0 bases outside the gene matches. The CDR3 runs to 15 residues. CDR3 residues: CASSLGLAGGNEQFF. The DNA of the CDR3 is TGTGCCAGCAGCTTGGGACTAGCGGGGGGGAATGAGCAGTTCTTC.

As regards this clone: At the DNA level, this CDR3 is encoded by other sequences in the same sample as well. V usage is TRBV12-3 or TRBV12-4 and J usage is TRBJ2-5; D unclear. This CDR3 region has 12 residues. V gave up 3 bases and J gave up 5 bases, with 7 bases separating them. DNA for the CDR3: TGTGCCAGCAGTTTGGACGGGGAGACCCAGTACTTC. Residues: CASSLDGETQYF.

The gene calls are TRBV4-2 and TRBJ1-5, with 7 bases fitting TRBD1. The CDR3 covers 16 residues. The V and J ends lost 0 bases and 4 bases, in that order; junction bases with no gene match: 6. Germline V CDR1 and CDR2: LGHNA, YNFKEQ. This CDR3 reads CASSQDVAGGNQPQHF. DNA for the CDR3: TGTGCCAGCAGCCAAGATGTGGCAGGGGGGAATCAGCCCCAGCATTTT.

The chain couples TRBV5-6 to TRBJ2-1; D not certain. Trimming left V 2 bases short and J 4 bases short, with 4 bases between. The germline V gene has CDR1 SGHDT and CDR2 YYEEEE. The length of the CDR3 is 12 residues. CDR3 DNA sequence: TGTGCCAGCAGCTTAGAATACAATGAGCAGTTCTTC. This sequence encodes CASSLEYNEQFF.

This clone was detected a few times. This rearrangement joins TRBV27 to TRBJ1-2; tentative D call: TRBD1 (5 bases). V lost 3 bases and J lost 3, with 8 bases in between. This CDR3 has 13 amino acids. Germline V gene lookup returns CDR1 MNHEY and CDR2 SMNVEV (reference sequence). Here the CDR3 DNA reads TGTGCCAGCAGTTTTGGGGGACACTATGGCTACACCTTC. It specifies CASSFGGHYGYTF.

The DNA for the CDR3 is TGTGCCAGCAGCCCGACAGGGAACACTGAAGCTTTCTTT. This codes for CASSPTGNTEAFF. The chain couples TRBV7-9 to TRBJ1-1; possible D gene TRBD1, 6 bases. The germline V and J ends were trimmed by 5 bases and 1 base, with 8 bases remaining between them. From germline, CDR1 is SEHNR and CDR2 FQNEAQ (reference sequence). This CDR3 contains 13 residues.

The V and J genes are TRBV20-1 and TRBJ2-7; D is possibly TRBD1 (5 bases). CDR3 length: 11 residues. V was trimmed by 5 bases and J by 8 bases, leaving 13 bases between them. Germline V gene data show CDR1 as DFQATT and CDR2 as SNEGSKA (reference sequence). This chain's CDR3 is CSAPTDKKQYF. CDR3 bases: TGCAGTGCTCCGACAGATAAGAAGCAGTACTTC.

The V and J genes are TRBV2 and TRBJ2-1, with no clear D. The CDR3 has 12 amino acids. Germline CDR1 reads SNHLY; CDR2 reads FYNNEI. V lost 6 bases, J lost 5 bases, and 8 bases lay in between. As DNA, the CDR3 is TGTGCCAGCAGCATACGGGACAATGAGCAGTTCTTC. Translation gives CASSIRDNEQFF.

The V and J genes are TRBV27 and TRBJ1-1, with unresolved D. Trimming took 5 bases from V and 0 from J, leaving 10 bases between them. Germline CDR1 and CDR2: MNHEY and SMNVEV (reference sequence). CDR3 length: 14 amino acids. In DNA form, the CDR3 reads TGTGCCAGCAGTCCCCTGACTGTGAACACTGAAGCTTTCTTT. It encodes CASSPLTVNTEAFF.

The chain uses TRBV2 and TRBJ2-4; D unclear. Trimming shortened V by 8 bases and J by 0 bases, and 8 bases separated the two germline ends. Germline CDR1 reads SNHLY; CDR2 reads FYNNEI. The CDR3 is 13 residues long. The CDR3 coding sequence is TGTGCCAGCGATGGCGGAGCCAAAAACATTCAGTACTTC. Translation gives CASDGGAKNIQYF.

The chain is built from TRBV6-6 and TRBJ1-5, with D possibly matching TRBD1 (5 bases). The V gene lost 6 bases and the J gene lost 3 bases, with 9 bases spanning the gap. The CDR3 is made up of 13 amino acids. The V gene's germline CDR1 is MNHNY and CDR2 SVGAGI (reference sequence). This CDR3 reads CASRGTANQPQHF. In DNA form, the CDR3 reads TGTGCCAGCAGAGGGACTGCCAATCAGCCCCAGCATTTT.

The rearrangement joins TRBV9 to TRBJ2-1, with 10 bases aligning to TRBD1. CDR1 is SGDLS, CDR2 YYNGEE, per germline. The junction had 6 bases not matched to a gene; V was cut back by 3 bases and J by 9 bases. CDR3 size: 14 residues. As DNA, the CDR3 is TGTGCCAGCAGCGGACCGGGACAGGGGATTGAGCAGTTCTTC. Translation gives CASSGPGQGIEQFF. The full variable domain, in which reference TRBV9 and TRBJ2-1 provide the parts outside the CDR3, is DSGVTQTPKHLITATGQRVTLRCSPRSGDLSVYWYQQSLDQGLQFLIQYYNGEERAKGNILERFSAQQFPDLHSELNLSSLELGDSALYFCASSGPGQGIEQFFGPGTRLTVL.

This clone was found a few times. This chain links TRBV7-9 with TRBJ1-2; D remains unclear. The CDR3 is made up of 15 amino acids. The V and J ends lost 2 bases and 2 bases respectively, with 12 bases between them. CDR1 SEHNR and CDR2 FQNEAQ come from the germline V gene (reference sequence). The CDR3 DNA is TGTGCCAGCAGCTTATCCCCGCCGGTGAACTATGGCTACACCTTC. The encoded protein is CASSLSPPVNYGYTF.

The chain uses TRBV30 and TRBJ2-3; 7 bases fit TRBD1. The CDR3 is 15 residues long. The trim removed 0 bases at V and 6 bases at J, leaving 9 bases unmatched. Germline V gives CDR1 GTSNPN, CDR2 SVGIG (reference sequence). The CDR3 protein is CAWSVRTGPEDTQYF. CDR3 bases: TGTGCCTGGAGTGTACGGACAGGCCCAGAGGATACGCAGTATTTT.

This chain links TRBV7-2 with TRBJ1-1; D is possibly TRBD1 (5 bases). This CDR3 has 15 amino acids. Looked up from germline, CDR1 is SGHTA and CDR2 is FQGNSA. Deletions cut 1 base from V and 1 base from J, with 10 bases between. DNA for the CDR3: TGTGCCAGCAGCTTAGTTGCAGGGAAGAACACTGAAGCTTTCTTT. Its protein product is CASSLVAGKNTEAFF.

V and J are TRBV30 and TRBJ2-2, with a possible D match to TRBD1 (5 bases). The CDR3 has 14 residues. The V gene lost 4 bases and the J gene lost 6 bases, with 15 bases spanning the gap. Germline lookup yields CDR1 GTSNPN and CDR2 SVGIG (reference sequence). The CDR3 DNA is TGTGCCTGGAACCCCTACGACAGATCCGGGGAGCTGTTTTTT. Amino acids: CAWNPYDRSGELFF. Full variable domain (outside the CDR3, taken from reference TRBV30 and TRBJ2-2): SQTIHQWPATLVQPVGSPLSLECTVEGTSNPNLYWYRQAAGRGLQLLFYSVGIGQISSEVPQNLSASRPQDRQFILSSKKLLLSDSGFYLCAWNPYDRSGELFFGEGSRLTVL.

The gene calls are TRBV9 and TRBJ2-3; D gene uncertain. V gave up 0 bases and J gave up 6 bases, with 14 bases separating them. This CDR3 has 15 amino acids. Germline V gene data show CDR1 as SGDLS and CDR2 as YYNGEE. The CDR3 sequence is CASSVVGHSIDTQYF. DNA for the CDR3: TGTGCCAGCAGCGTAGTAGGCCATTCGATTGATACGCAGTATTTT.

This chain joins TRBV3-1 (or the pseudogene TRBV3-2) and TRBJ2-3, with 10 bases lining up with TRBD2. The V and J ends lost 2 bases and 4 bases, in that order; junction bases with no gene match: 6. This CDR3 region has 16 residues. The germline V gene encodes CDR1 LGHDT and CDR2 YNNKEL (reference sequence). CDR3 sequence (DNA): TGTGCCAGCAGCCAATTATTAGCGGGGGGCGCAGATACGCAGTATTTT. Encoded protein: CASSQLLAGGADTQYF.

The chain carries TRBV5-4 and TRBJ2-3, with D perhaps TRBD2 (5 bases). From germline, CDR1 is SGHNT and CDR2 YYREEE (reference sequence). V was pared by 4 bases and J by 0 bases, with 15 bases between. The CDR3 spans 16 residues. The CDR3 sequence is CASSPPSGASTDTQYF. The DNA of the CDR3 is TGTGCCAGCAGCCCGCCCAGCGGTGCTAGCACAGATACGCAGTATTTT.

The genes are TRBV7-8 and TRBJ1-5, with D hard to call. CDR3 length: 14 amino acids. Germline V CDR1 and CDR2: SGHVS, FQNEAQ. V was pared by 0 bases and J by 5 bases, with 8 bases between. For the CDR3, the DNA is TGTGCCAGCAGCTTAGCTGGACGATATCAGCCCCAGCATTTT. As protein: CASSLAGRYQPQHF.

The genes are TRBV9 and TRBJ2-6, with a weak D call TRBD1 (6 bases). V lost 4 bases, J lost 1 base, and 9 bases lay in between. The CDR3 is 15 residues long. Germline assignment: CDR1 SGDLS and CDR2 YYNGEE. CDR3 bases: TGTGCCAGCAGCCTCAGGGGTTCTGGGGCCAACGTCCTGACTTTC. Protein product: CASSLRGSGANVLTF.

The rearrangement uses TRBV27 and TRBJ1-6, with 9 bases matching TRBD1. Germline V gene data show CDR1 as MNHEY and CDR2 as SMNVEV (reference sequence). The CDR3 is 14 residues long. V shed 2 bases and J 7 bases; nucleotides not matched to a gene: 0. CDR3: CASSLGTGNSPLHF. CDR3 sequence (DNA): TGTGCCAGCAGTTTAGGGACAGGGAATTCACCCCTCCACTTT.

The CDR3 DNA follows: TGTGCCAGCAGCTTAGAGGGCCCAGATACGCAGTATTTT. Translating it yields CASSLEGPDTQYF. This sequence joins TRBV7-8 and TRBJ2-3; no definite D call. This CDR3 contains 13 residues. Germline-derived CDR1 and CDR2 are SGHVS and FQNEAQ. Deletions cut 1 base from V and 4 bases from J, with 6 bases between.

This chain uses TRBV11-2 with TRBJ2-1; 9 positions agree with TRBD2. V lost 7 bases, J lost 6 bases, and 13 bases stayed unmatched. CDR3 length equals 16 residues. CDR1 and CDR2 (germline): SGHAT, FQNNGV. The CDR3 nucleotides read TGTGCCAGCACTTCCCGTAGCGGGGGTGTTGCCAATGAGCAGTTCTTC. It encodes CASTSRSGGVANEQFF.

The genes are TRBV30 and TRBJ1-3, with 7 bases fitting TRBD1. Germline CDR1 and CDR2: GTSNPN and SVGIG (reference sequence). V was pared by 0 bases and J by 4 bases, with 9 bases of the junction left unmatched. The CDR3 extends over 16 amino acids. CDR3 DNA: TGTGCCTGGAGTGTCTTGCGGGACAGTCAGGGAAACACCATATATTTT. This translates into CAWSVLRDSQGNTIYF.

The CDR3 DNA sequence: TGTGCCAGCAGTTTATTCGGCGCTAACTATGGCTACACCTTC. Its translation is CASSLFGANYGYTF. The rearrangement joins TRBV27 to TRBJ1-2; D is unclear. This CDR3 is 14 amino acids long. V shed 1 base and J shed 0 bases, with 6 bases lying between them. Germline-derived CDR1 and CDR2 are MNHEY and SMNVEV (reference sequence).

The rearrangement joins TRBV30 to TRBJ2-3, with D unclear. Germline CDR1 reads GTSNPN; CDR2 reads SVGIG (reference sequence). This CDR3 is 16 amino acids long. Trimming took off 1 base at V and 4 bases at J, with 18 bases between the two ends. The CDR3 sequence is CAWSGARPPSADTQYF. The CDR3 DNA sequence: TGTGCCTGGAGTGGGGCACGGCCCCCCAGCGCAGATACGCAGTATTTT.

The CDR3 spells CASRSRETGGGETQYF. The DNA of the CDR3 is TGTGCCAGCAGATCTAGGGAAACGGGGGGCGGAGAGACCCAGTACTTC. This rearrangement joins TRBV7-2 to TRBJ2-5; possibly TRBD2 for D (7 bases). V dropped 6 bases and J dropped 4 bases, with 21 bases sitting between them. CDR1 and CDR2 from the germline V gene are SGHTA and FQGNSA. The CDR3 is 16 residues long.